Reported below is one T cell receptor beta chain. The target antigen is unknown. Germline CDR1 KGHSH, CDR2 LQKENI. CDR3 length equals 15 residues. The V gene end was trimmed by 4 bases and the J gene end by 3 bases; junction bases not matched to a gene: 8. This record comes from a study of cytomegalovirus exposure and HLA in healthy donors. Study-level findings and limits: Among TCR sequences, most were rare, though some public TCRs appeared in many donors. Specific recognition of CMV antigens was confirmed in vitro for a few chains (all CMV-associated). Reports showed the classifier diagnosing cytomegalovirus status with high specificity and sensitivity. In a later analysis, first-cohort TCR clusters were found to tend to co-occur in the 120 validation repertoires.

Profiling relied on immunoSEQ multiplex PCR, and the TCRdb table lists in-frame clones only, not all of them. The sample records fewer than 250,000 clones, about nine tenths being singletons. The chain employs TRBV18 and TRBJ1-1; 7 bases fit TRBD1. Sequenced input: PBMCs. The TCR originated in a woman under 30 in good health and CMV-seropositive. CDR3 sequence (DNA): TGTGCCAGCTCACAGGGAACTCAGGGGGACACTGAAGCTTTCTTT. Translated, it gives CASSQGTQGDTEAFF.